Each of the 15 T cell receptor beta chains below was sequenced from the same sample in a study of blood T cell repertoires in COVID-19. The data were produced by immunoSEQ multiplex PCR, yet TCRdb's version contains in-frame clones alone and is incomplete. The sample includes 25,000 to 30,000 clones, around 72% seen only once; the top ten take around 21%. Sequencing input: peripheral blood. Receptors were obtained from a boy between 2 and 10 years old with active or convalescent COVID-19.

This chain links TRBV28 with TRBJ2-5; D might be TRBD2 (5 bases). Germline V gene data show CDR1 as MDHEN and CDR2 as SYDVKM. This CDR3 region has 20 residues. V lost 3 bases and J 1 base, leaving 27 bases between the germline ends. The DNA of the CDR3 is TGTGCCAGCAGTTTGGACGTAACGACCCAGGTACTAGTCCTCCAAGAGACCCAGTACTTC. Its translation is CASSLDVTTQVLVLQETQYF.

The sample holds a few counts of this clone. The chain combines TRBV9 with TRBJ2-1, with 7 bases identical to TRBD2. This CDR3 spans 15 amino acids. V lost 0 bases, J lost 2 bases, and 2 bases stayed unmatched. Per germline, CDR1 SGDLS and CDR2 YYNGEE. CDR3 coding DNA: TGTGCCAGCAGCGTAGAGGCGGGGGCCTACAATGAGCAGTTCTTC. Residues: CASSVEAGAYNEQFF.

This chain connects TRBV15 to TRBJ2-2, with 7 positions matching TRBD2. CDR3 size: 15 residues. The J segment lost 3 bases and the V segment lost 6 bases, leaving 7 bases of the junction unmatched. The V gene's germline CDR1 is LNHNV and CDR2 YYDKDF (reference sequence). The CDR3 spells CATSRGSTDTGELFF. In DNA form, the CDR3 reads TGTGCCACCAGTCGCGGGAGTACGGACACCGGGGAGCTGTTTTTT.

CDR3 protein: CASSSRAPGQRFSGANVLTF. CDR3 nucleotide sequence: TGTGCCAGCTCGTCTCGGGCACCGGGACAGAGATTCTCTGGGGCCAACGTCCTGACTTTC. This chain uses TRBV18 with TRBJ2-6, with 7 bases fitting TRBD1. CDR1 KGHSH and CDR2 LQKENI come from the germline V gene. The CDR3 runs to 20 residues. The ends lost 6 bases at V and 0 bases at J; junction bases unmatched: 17.

The chain links TRBV24-1 to TRBJ1-3; the D is unclear. The germline gives CDR1 KGHDR, CDR2 SFDVKD. This CDR3 has 14 residues. V was pared by 3 bases and J by 2 bases, with 7 bases between. CDR3 nucleotides: TGTGCCACCAGTGATCCTAGAACTGGAAACACCATATATTTT. It encodes CATSDPRTGNTIYF.

The CDR3 DNA reads as TGTGCCTTCAGGCGGGGGTTGAACACCGGGGAGCTGTTTTTT. Translated: CAFRRGLNTGELFF. The V and J genes are TRBV30 and TRBJ2-2; 7 nucleotides match TRBD2. Trimming cost V 7 bases and J 1 base; bases outside gene matches: 6. The CDR3 covers 14 residues. From germline, CDR1 is GTSNPN and CDR2 SVGIG (reference sequence).

This clone was found a few times. This rearrangement joins TRBV29-1 to TRBJ2-7; 8 bases are a match to TRBD1. The ends lost 6 bases at V and 4 bases at J; junction bases unmatched: 5. The CDR3 extends over 12 amino acids. Germline CDR1 is SQVTM and CDR2 is ANQGSEA. The CDR3 DNA follows: TGCAGCGTCACCAGGGGGCTGTACGAGCAGTACTTC. It is translated as CSVTRGLYEQYF.

The V gene is TRBV5-1, the J gene TRBJ1-1, with D unresolved. V lost 0 bases, J lost 0 bases, and 12 bases lay in between. The CDR3 extends over 16 amino acids. Germline CDR1 reads SGHRS; CDR2 reads YFSETQ. This chain's CDR3 is CASSLGSYSMNTEAFF. The DNA for the CDR3 is TGCGCCAGCAGCTTGGGGAGTTATAGTATGAACACTGAAGCTTTCTTT.

This clone was seen more than once but under ten times. The V call is TRBV3-1 (or the pseudogene TRBV3-2), the J call TRBJ2-3; 12 bases align to TRBD2. CDR1 and CDR2 from the germline V gene are LGHDT and YNNKEL (reference sequence). V dropped 4 bases and J dropped 2; count of bases not matched to a gene: 7. The CDR3 consists of 17 residues. The CDR3 DNA is TGTGCCAGCAGCCGGGCGACTAGCGGGAGCAACACAGATACGCAGTATTTT. It is translated as CASSRATSGSNTDTQYF.

This clone has just a few counts. The chain links TRBV10-2 to TRBJ2-1, with 9 positions matching TRBD2. Germline CDR1 is WSHSY and CDR2 is SAAADI. The CDR3 runs to 15 residues. With V trimmed by 7 bases and J by 9 bases, 13 bases remained unmatched. CDR3 in DNA: TGCGCCAGCACGGAGCGGGAGGCCGCCAGGGTTGAGCAGTTCTTC. Encoded protein: CASTEREAARVEQFF.

The CDR3 nucleotides read TGTGCCAGCAGCTTAGCTACTACAGGAAACACTGAAGCTTTCTTT. It codes for CASSLATTGNTEAFF. J is TRBJ1-1 and V is TRBV7-9, with D maybe TRBD1 (5 bases). Germline V gives CDR1 SEHNR, CDR2 FQNEAQ (reference sequence). The CDR3 runs 15 residues. Deletions cut 0 bases from V and 2 bases from J, with 10 bases between.

The chain combines TRBV27 with TRBJ1-4; TRBD1 might be the D (5 bases). The CDR3 covers 16 residues. Germline loops: CDR1 MNHEY, CDR2 SMNVEV (reference sequence). The ends were cut back, 0 bases at V and 5 bases at J, with 13 bases in the middle. The CDR3 spells CASSLSANRPNEKLFF. CDR3 bases: TGTGCCAGCAGTTTATCGGCTAACAGGCCAAATGAAAAACTGTTTTTT.

This clone was observed a few times. The chain uses TRBV27 and TRBJ2-3, with D perhaps matching TRBD1 (5 bases). Deletions cut 6 bases from V and 5 bases from J, with 18 bases between. CDR1 is MNHEY, CDR2 SMNVEV, per germline (reference sequence). This CDR3 spans 15 amino acids. Here the CDR3 reads CASSFAGPGRDTQYF. The DNA for the CDR3 is TGTGCCAGCAGCTTCGCAGGCCCAGGGCGAGATACGCAGTATTTT.

V and J are TRBV4-3 and TRBJ2-2, with D unresolved. From germline, CDR1 is LGHNA and CDR2 YSLEER. V gave up 6 bases and J gave up 4 bases, with 9 bases separating them. This CDR3 is 13 amino acids long. The chain's CDR3 is CASRATSTGELFF. The CDR3 nucleotides are TGCGCCAGCAGGGCAACCTCCACCGGGGAGCTGTTTTTT.

The CDR3, as DNA: TGCGCCAGCAGCTCGGGACAGCAGTATAATTCACCCCTCCACTTT. The encoded protein is CASSSGQQYNSPLHF. The genes are TRBV5-1 and TRBJ1-6; 7 positions agree with TRBD1. Losses at the gene ends were 3 bases for V and 4 bases for J; bases not matched to a gene: 4. This CDR3 spans 15 amino acids. Germline V CDR1 and CDR2: SGHRS, YFSETQ. The full variable domain, in which reference TRBV5-1 and TRBJ1-6 provide the parts outside the CDR3, is KAGVTQTPRYLIKTRGQQVTLSCSPISGHRSVSWYQQTPGQGLQFLFEYFSETQRNKGNFPGRFSGRQFSNSRSEMNVSTLELGDSALYLCASSSGQQYNSPLHFGNGTRLTVT.